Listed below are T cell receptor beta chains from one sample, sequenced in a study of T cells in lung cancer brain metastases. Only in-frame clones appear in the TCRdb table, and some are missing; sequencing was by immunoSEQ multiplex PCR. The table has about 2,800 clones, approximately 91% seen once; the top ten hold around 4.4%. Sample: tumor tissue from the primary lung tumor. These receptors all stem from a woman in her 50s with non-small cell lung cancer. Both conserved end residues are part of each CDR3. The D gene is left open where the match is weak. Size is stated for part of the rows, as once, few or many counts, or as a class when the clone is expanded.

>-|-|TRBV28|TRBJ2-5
CASSQQQETQYF
TGTGCCAGCAGTCAACAACAAGAGACCCAGTACTTC
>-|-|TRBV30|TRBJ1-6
CAWSGGDSPLHF
TGTGCCTGGAGTGGGGGGGATTCACCCCTCCACTTT
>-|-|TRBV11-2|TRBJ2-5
CASSFGGQETQYF
TGTGCCAGCAGCTTCGGGGGCCAAGAGACCCAGTACTTC
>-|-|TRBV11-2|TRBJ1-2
CASSRGTVYGYIF
TGTGCCAGCAGCCGGGGAACAGTCTATGGCTACATCTTC
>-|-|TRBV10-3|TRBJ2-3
CAISDAVDRPFTDTQYF
TGTGCCATCAGCGACGCCGTTGACAGGCCTTTCACAGATACGCAGTATTTT
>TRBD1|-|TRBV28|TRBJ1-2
CASSPLTGTGRYGYTF
TGTGCCAGCAGTCCCCTAACCGGGACAGGACGCTATGGCTACACCTTC
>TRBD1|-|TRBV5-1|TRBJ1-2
CASSLRGPGTGDTNYGYTF
TGCGCCAGCAGCTTAAGGGGGCCCGGGACAGGGGACACTAACTATGGCTACACCTTC
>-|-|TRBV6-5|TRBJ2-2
CASTASATGELFF
TGTGCCAGCACCGCCAGCGCCACCGGGGAGCTGTTTTTT
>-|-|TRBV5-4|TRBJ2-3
CASSLARKITDTQYF
TGTGCCAGCAGCTTGGCCCGGAAAATAACAGATACGCAGTATTTT
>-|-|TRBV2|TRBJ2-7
CASSEETKYEQYF
TGTGCCAGCAGTGAGGAGACAAAGTACGAGCAGTACTTC
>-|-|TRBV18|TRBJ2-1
CASSIKGHEQFF
TGTGCCAGCTCGATCAAGGGACATGAGCAGTTCTTC
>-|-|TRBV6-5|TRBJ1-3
CASSYSIAFSGNTIYF
TGTGCCAGCAGTTACTCGATAGCTTTCTCTGGAAACACCATATATTTT
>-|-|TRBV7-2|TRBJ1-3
CASSFSGTGNTIYF
TGTGCCAGCAGCTTCTCAGGGACCGGAAACACCATATATTTT
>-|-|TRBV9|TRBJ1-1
CASSGEQGTEAFF
TGTGCCAGCAGCGGAGAACAGGGCACTGAAGCTTTCTTT
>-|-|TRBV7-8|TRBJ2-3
CASSFGSFSTDTQYF
TGTGCCAGCAGCTTCGGCAGTTTTAGCACAGATACGCAGTATTTT
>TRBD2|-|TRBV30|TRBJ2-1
CAWRTSGSYNEQFF
TGTGCCTGGAGGACTAGCGGTTCCTACAATGAGCAGTTCTTC
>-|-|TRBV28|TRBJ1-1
CASSPPWLGSDEAFF
TGTGCCAGCAGTCCCCCTTGGTTAGGGTCCGATGAAGCTTTCTTT
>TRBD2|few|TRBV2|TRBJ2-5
CASRGLAGETQYF
TGTGCCAGCAGAGGACTAGCGGGAGAGACCCAGTACTTC
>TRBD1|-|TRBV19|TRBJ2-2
CASSRTGNTGELFF
TGTGCCAGTAGCCGGACAGGGAACACCGGGGAGCTGTTTTTT
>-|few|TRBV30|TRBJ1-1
CAWTGSNVGTEAFF
TGTGCCTGGACCGGATCGAACGTGGGCACTGAAGCTTTCTTT
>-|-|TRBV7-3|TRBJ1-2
CASSLTGGDGYGYTF
TGTGCCAGCAGCTTAACCGGGGGCGACGGCTATGGCTACACCTTC
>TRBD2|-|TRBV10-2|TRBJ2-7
CASSPEREGNYEQYF
TGCGCCAGCTCCCCTGAGCGGGAGGGAAACTACGAGCAGTACTTC
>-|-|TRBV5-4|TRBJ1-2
CASSQGRGDYGYTF
TGTGCCAGCAGCCAGGGCCGAGGGGACTATGGCTACACCTTC
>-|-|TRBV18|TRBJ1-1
CASSPGQTEAFF
TGTGCCAGCTCACCCGGACAGACTGAAGCTTTCTTT
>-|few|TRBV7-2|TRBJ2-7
CASSLEARLAYEQYF
TGTGCCAGCAGCTTAGAGGCCCGACTAGCCTACGAGCAGTACTTC
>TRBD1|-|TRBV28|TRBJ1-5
CASRWDRAGQPQHF
TGTGCCAGCAGATGGGACAGGGCGGGTCAGCCCCAGCATTTT
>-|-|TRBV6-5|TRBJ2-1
CASSYWGAGNEQFF
TGTGCCAGCAGTTACTGGGGGGCAGGGAATGAGCAGTTCTTC
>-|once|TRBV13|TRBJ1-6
CASSLGQADSPLHF
TGTGCCAGCAGCTTAGGTCAGGCCGATTCACCCCTTCACTTT
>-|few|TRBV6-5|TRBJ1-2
CASSPGQTYGYTF
TGTGCCAGCAGCCCCGGACAGACATATGGCTACACCTTC
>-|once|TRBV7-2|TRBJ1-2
CASSQDPNYGYTF
TGTGCCAGCAGCCAAGACCCTAACTATGGCTACACCTTC
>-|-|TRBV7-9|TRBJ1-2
CASTEGGYYGYTF
TGTGCCAGCACCGAAGGGGGATACTATGGCTACACCTTC
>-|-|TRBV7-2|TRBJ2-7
CASSLTRAGGEQYF
TGTGCCAGCAGCCTTACTCGGGCCGGCGGAGAGCAGTACTTC
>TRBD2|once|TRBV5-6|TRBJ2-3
CASSSGPGLAPHTQYF
TGTGCCAGCAGCTCGGGACCGGGACTAGCGCCACATACGCAGTATTTT
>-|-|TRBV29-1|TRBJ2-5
CSVPSRGQETQYF
TGCAGCGTTCCCTCCCGGGGGCAAGAGACCCAGTACTTC
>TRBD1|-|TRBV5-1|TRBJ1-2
CASSTGARDYGYTF
TGCGCCAGCAGCACAGGGGCGCGGGACTATGGCTACACCTTC
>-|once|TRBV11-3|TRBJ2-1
CASSLDSGVQFF
TGTGCCAGCAGCCTTGATTCTGGCGTGCAGTTCTTC
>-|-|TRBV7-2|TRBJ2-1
CTSSFSRIYNEQFF
TGTACCAGCAGCTTTTCCAGGATCTACAATGAGCAATTCTTC